This T cell receptor (beta chain) was obtained from a study of T cell responses to AZD1222 COVID-19 vaccine. Sequencing was performed with immunoSEQ multiplex PCR; in TCRdb, only in-frame clones are kept and a portion is missing. This sample has 130,000 to 150,000 clones, with about nine tenths found just once. Second-dose recipients at about 4 or about 12 weeks were treated as one pooled group. The CDR3 loop spans 14 amino acids. The germline CDR1 and CDR2 sequences are SGHVS and FQNEAQ. V shed 5 bases and J shed 10 bases, with 15 bases lying between them. Here the sequenced sample was peripheral blood, taken 28 days after the second AZD1222 dose. J is TRBJ1-6 and V is TRBV7-8; tentatively, D is TRBD1 (6 bases). This clonotype originated in an adult who received the AZD1222 COVID-19 vaccine. CDR3 sequence reads: CASSPKGVPSPLHF. CDR3 DNA: TGTGCCAGCAGCCCAAAGGGGGTTCCCTCACCCCTCCACTTT. Drawing the rest from reference TRBV7-8 and TRBJ1-6, the complete variable domain is GAGVSQSPRYKVAKRGQDVALRCDPISGHVSLFWYQQALGQGPEFLTYFQNEAQLDKSGLPSDRFFAERPEGSVSTLKIQRTQQEDSAVYLCASSPKGVPSPLHFGNGTRLTVT.